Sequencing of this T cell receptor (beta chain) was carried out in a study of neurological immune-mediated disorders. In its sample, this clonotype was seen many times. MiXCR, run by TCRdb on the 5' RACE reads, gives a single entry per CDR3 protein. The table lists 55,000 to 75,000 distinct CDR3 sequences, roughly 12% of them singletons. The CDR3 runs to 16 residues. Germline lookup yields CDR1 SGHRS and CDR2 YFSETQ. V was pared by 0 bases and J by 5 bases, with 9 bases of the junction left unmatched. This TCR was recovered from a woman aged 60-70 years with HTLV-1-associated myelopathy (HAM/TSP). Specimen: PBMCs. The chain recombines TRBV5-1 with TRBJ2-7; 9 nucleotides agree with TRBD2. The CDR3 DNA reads TGCGCCAGCAGCTTGGCCGGGGCTAGCGGGATCCACGAGCAGTACTTC. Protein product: CASSLAGASGIHEQYF.